These 2 T cell receptor beta chains were all obtained from the same sample, sequenced in a study of blood T cell repertoires in COVID-19. TCRdb's table, derived via immunoSEQ multiplex PCR, lists solely in-frame clones and lacks some. The sample holds around 60,000 clones, 80% to 95% seen once. What was sequenced was peripheral blood. The source of these receptors is a man aged 55 to 70 with acute or convalescent COVID-19.

The chain joins TRBV7-8 to TRBJ1-1; no clear D gene. V lost 4 bases and J 5 bases, leaving 20 bases between the germline ends. From germline, CDR1 is SGHVS and CDR2 FQNEAQ. The CDR3 consists of 16 residues. CDR3 amino acids: CASSWLREGRGTEAFF. The CDR3 region has the DNA TGTGCCAGCAGCTGGTTAAGGGAGGGTCGGGGAACTGAAGCTTTCTTT. Full variable domain (rest looked up from reference TRBV7-8 and TRBJ1-1): GAGVSQSPRYKVAKRGQDVALRCDPISGHVSLFWYQQALGQGPEFLTYFQNEAQLDKSGLPSDRFFAERPEGSVSTLKIQRTQQEDSAVYLCASSWLREGRGTEAFFGQGTRLTVV.

There are a few counts of this clone. V usage is TRBV3-1 (or the pseudogene TRBV3-2) and J usage is TRBJ1-5; D remains unclear. This CDR3 comprises 13 residues. CDR1 and CDR2 (germline): LGHDT, YNNKEL (reference sequence). Deletions cut 0 bases from V and 6 bases from J, with 6 bases between. This chain's CDR3 is CASSQDLSQPQHF. In DNA, the CDR3 is TGTGCCAGCAGCCAAGATCTTAGTCAGCCCCAGCATTTT.